This paragraph reports one T cell receptor beta chain. Data came from immunoSEQ multiplex PCR; TCRdb stores just in-frame clones and leaves some out. The profile shows 2 million or so clones, 85% to 95% of them singletons. This specimen belongs to a study of shared clonotypes between healthy human individuals. The sequence was collected from a man younger than 35 in good health. The sequenced sample was naive CD4+ T cells sorted from blood. Subset here: CD45RA+ positively selected.

The CDR3 sequence is CASSLATSGGRDTQYF. The CDR3 DNA reads TGCGCCAGCAGCTTGGCAACTAGCGGGGGCCGGGATACGCAGTATTTT. The V and J genes are TRBV5-1 and TRBJ2-3; 11 bases align to TRBD2. CDR1 SGHRS and CDR2 YFSETQ come from the germline V gene. CDR3 length: 16 residues. After removal of 0 bases from V and 6 bases from J, the junction contained 6 bases not matched to a gene.